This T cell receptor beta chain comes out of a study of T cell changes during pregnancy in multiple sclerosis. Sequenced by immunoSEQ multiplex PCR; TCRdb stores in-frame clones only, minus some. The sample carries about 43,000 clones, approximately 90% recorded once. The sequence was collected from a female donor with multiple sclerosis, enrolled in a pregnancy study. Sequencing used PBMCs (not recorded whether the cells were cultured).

DNA for the CDR3: TGTGCCAGCAGTGAGGCAGGAGGGCTGAACACTGAAGCTTTCTTT. Its translation is CASSEAGGLNTEAFF. The rearrangement links TRBV2 to TRBJ1-1; unclear D gene. V lost 3 bases to trimming and J lost 0 bases, with 11 bases between them. CDR1 SNHLY and CDR2 FYNNEI come from the germline V gene. This CDR3 spans 15 amino acids. Filled out from reference TRBV2 and TRBJ1-1, the complete variable domain reads EPEVTQTPSHQVTQMGQEVILRCVPISNHLYFYWYRQILGQKVEFLVSFYNNEISEKSEIFDDQFSVERPDGSNFTLKIRSTKLEDSAMYFCASSEAGGLNTEAFFGQGTRLTVV.